The 10 T cell receptor beta chains below come from one sample, sequenced in a study of T cell clonality in common variable immunodeficiency. Study-wide results and limits: Fewer deletions and N-nucleotide insertions were reportedly seen in common variable immunodeficiency TCR beta sequences.

Clones were sequenced by immunoSEQ multiplex PCR, and TCRdb holds only the in-frame ones, with some missing. The record shows 9,400 or so clones for this sample, with no singletons present. These TCRs are of unknown antigen specificity. The sequencing input was peripheral blood mononuclear cells. The receptors were gathered from a human donor with common variable immunodeficiency.

This clone has at least ten counts. Sequencing ends 3 residues short of the CDR3 end; the germline J gene provides the rest. The gene calls are TRBV19 and TRBJ2-2; 7 bases align to TRBD1. Germline lookup yields CDR1 LNHDA and CDR2 SQIVND (reference sequence). This CDR3 has 14 amino acids. V shed 2 bases and J 5 bases; nucleotides not matched to a gene: 2. The CDR3 here is CASSITGVTGELFF. The CDR3 DNA, read in part, is TGTGCCAGTAGTATAACAGGGGTAACCGGGGAG.

This clone has a count of ten or more. Read coverage stops 3 residues before the CDR3 terminus; the germline J gene supplies the remainder. The chain carries TRBV7-9 and TRBJ2-5; tentatively, D is TRBD1 (5 bases). With 1 base removed from V and 5 bases from J, the gap between germline ends came to 11 bases. Germline V lookup: CDR1 SEHNR, CDR2 FQNEAQ (reference sequence). The CDR3 sequence is 14 residues long. CDR3 region: CASSLVQGYETQYF. The covered CDR3 bases are TGTGCCAGCAGCTTAGTTCAGGGTTACGAGACC.

This clone was seen ten or more times. The read is 3 residues too short to cover the CDR3 end, so that end is filled in from the germline J gene. The V gene is TRBV5-4, the J gene TRBJ2-2; possibly TRBD1 for D (5 bases). This CDR3 contains 13 residues. Germline CDR1 and CDR2: SGHNT and YYREEE (reference sequence). V was trimmed by 5 bases and J by 1 base, leaving 6 bases between them. Incomplete CDR3 DNA: TGTGCCAGCAGTGGACAGAACACCGGGGAG. Translated, it gives CASSGQNTGE. The full CDR3 sequence reads CASSGQNTGELFF.

This clone was detected many times. The read gets to within 3 residues of the CDR3 end, and the germline J gene fills in the rest. This chain joins TRBV2 and TRBJ2-1; 11 nucleotides align to TRBD2. The CDR3 runs to 14 residues. Germline CDR1 SNHLY, CDR2 FYNNEI. V was pared by 4 bases and J by 8 bases, with 4 bases of the junction left unmatched. The DNA read from the CDR3 is TGTGCCAGCAGTGCGGATAGCGGGAGGGATGAG. Its protein is CASSADSGRDE. The whole CDR3 region reads CASSADSGRDEQFF.

This clone was seen repeatedly, ten times or more. The sequence runs out 3 residues before the end of the CDR3; the remainder is reconstructed from the germline J gene. The rearrangement links TRBV7-7 to TRBJ2-5, with a possible D match to TRBD1 (5 bases). V lost 2 bases and J lost 4, with 11 bases in between. Germline lookup yields CDR1 SSHAT and CDR2 FNYEAQ (reference sequence). The CDR3 sequence is 14 residues long. The CDR3 DNA, read in part, is TGTGCCAGCAGCTTACCAGGGAAGGGAGAGACC. Its translation: CASSLPGKGET. The entire CDR3 protein is CASSLPGKGETQYF.

This clone was observed at least ten times. The read finishes 3 residues shy of the CDR3 end, and the germline J gene is used to complete it. The chain recombines TRBV19 with TRBJ1-1; no reliable D call. The germline V gene has CDR1 LNHDA and CDR2 SQIVND (reference sequence). This CDR3 has 15 amino acids. V lost 6 bases and J lost 3, with 17 bases in between. Incomplete CDR3 DNA: TGTGCCAGTAGGGAACGCGGCAGAGTGGACACTGAA. Translating gives CASRERGRVDTE. The entire CDR3 sequence reads CASRERGRVDTEAFF. Drawing the rest from reference TRBV19 and TRBJ1-1, the complete variable domain is DGGITQSPKYLFRKEGQNVTLSCEQNLNHDAMYWYRQDPGQGLRLIYYSQIVNDFQKGDIAEGYSVSREKKESFPLTVTSAQKNPTAFYLCASRERGRVDTEAFFGQGTRLTVV.

This clone counts as medium-sized (0.01 to 0.1%). The CDR3 end falls 3 residues outside the read, so it is completed with the germline J gene. V and J are TRBV6-2 or TRBV6-3 and TRBJ2-7; TRBD1 matches at 8 bases. The germline CDR1 and CDR2 sequences are MNHEY and SVGEGT. The CDR3 is 15 amino acids. The trim removed 6 bases at V and 2 bases at J, leaving 9 bases unmatched. The part of the CDR3 DNA that was read is TGTGCCAGCAGCCACACAGGACAGGGCGCCTACGAG. Translation: CASSHTGQGAYE. The entire CDR3 is CASSHTGQGAYEQYF.

This clone is medium-sized (0.01 to 0.1%) within its sample. Sequencing ends 3 residues short of the CDR3 end; the germline J gene provides the rest. This chain links TRBV20-1 with TRBJ2-5; 7 nucleotides agree with TRBD2. This CDR3 spans 15 amino acids. The germline V gene encodes CDR1 DFQATT and CDR2 SNEGSKA (reference sequence). Trimming removed 3 bases from V and 1 base from J; junction bases left unmatched: 8. The CDR3: CSASRPSGIQETQYF. The CDR3 bases that were read are TGCAGTGCTAGTAGGCCTAGCGGAATCCAAGAGACC.

This clone was seen ten or more times. The read ends 3 residues before the CDR3 terminus; that terminus is restored from the germline J gene. The J gene is TRBJ2-3, the V gene TRBV18; a possible D gene is TRBD1 (6 bases). Germline loops: CDR1 KGHSH, CDR2 LQKENI. V was pared by 6 bases and J by 6 bases, with 19 bases between. The CDR3 has 15 amino acids. CDR3 amino acids: CASSEPRQAWDTQYF. The covered CDR3 bases are TGTGCCAGCTCCGAACCACGACAGGCCTGGGATACG.

This clone turned up a few times. The CDR3 end falls 3 residues outside the read, so it is completed with the germline J gene. This chain links TRBV2 with TRBJ1-3; the D is unclear. This CDR3 has 15 residues. Deletions cut 6 bases from V and 2 bases from J, with 14 bases between. Germline values: CDR1 SNHLY, CDR2 FYNNEI. The CDR3 region is CASRLVDFAGNTIYF. The CDR3 DNA, read in part, is TGTGCCAGCAGATTGGTGGACTTTGCTGGAAACACC.